These 28 T cell receptor beta chains share one sample of origin, sequenced in a study of a mutant IDH1 vaccine in newly diagnosed glioma. Time point here: week 11, during vaccination. Vaccine doses each comprised 300 ug of mutant IDH1 20-mer peptide, with topical imiquimod. No antigens are known for them. Sequencing used immunoSEQ multiplex PCR; TCRdb keeps in-frame clones, though not all of them. The sample holds around 62,000 clones, 89% seen once. The material was PBMCs, obtained from a glioma patient whose treatment included an IDH1 peptide vaccine. Every receptor here comes from a man between 40 and 49 years old with glioma.

The chain carries TRBV7-9 and TRBJ2-7; 7 nucleotides agree with TRBD2. V trimming: 3 bases; J trimming: 4 bases; junction bases outside the gene matches: 6. The V gene's germline CDR1 is SEHNR and CDR2 FQNEAQ (reference sequence). The CDR3 is 14 amino acids. The CDR3 DNA reads as TGTGCCAGCAGCTTCCTTAGGGAGGGGTACGAGCAGTACTTC. Its protein product is CASSFLREGYEQYF.

The J gene is TRBJ2-6, the V gene TRBV7-9, with D unclear. V lost 5 bases and J 1 base, leaving 21 bases between the germline ends. CDR1 and CDR2 (germline): SEHNR, FQNEAQ (reference sequence). This CDR3 region has 19 residues. CDR3 nucleotides: TGTGCCAGCAGCCCGCTAAGTCTGGTACCTAGGTCTGGGGCCAACGTCCTGACTTTC. Translated, it gives CASSPLSLVPRSGANVLTF.

This clone showed up just a few times. This chain uses TRBV10-3 with TRBJ2-7; 7 nucleotides align to TRBD1. The V and J ends lost 11 bases and 0 bases, in that order; junction bases with no gene match: 4. Germline V gene data show CDR1 as ENHRY and CDR2 as SYGVKD. The CDR3 consists of 12 residues. The CDR3 sequence is CAVTGASYEQYF. In nucleotides, the CDR3 is TGTGCCGTTACAGGGGCCTCCTACGAGCAGTACTTC.

V usage is TRBV10-3 and J usage is TRBJ1-5; no definite D call. This CDR3 region has 12 residues. V gave up 8 bases and J gave up 4 bases, with 9 bases separating them. Germline CDR1 and CDR2: ENHRY and SYGVKD. Here the CDR3 reads CAIGGSNQPQHF. For the CDR3, the DNA is TGTGCCATCGGAGGTAGTAATCAGCCCCAGCATTTT.

The V and J genes are TRBV7-8 and TRBJ2-7, with D unresolved. The length of the CDR3 is 13 residues. Trimming stripped 5 bases from V and 2 bases from J, with 10 bases between. CDR1 is SGHVS and CDR2 is FQNEAQ in the germline V gene. This CDR3 reads CASSPMSPYEQYF. The DNA of the CDR3 is TGTGCCAGCAGCCCAATGTCCCCCTACGAGCAGTACTTC.

The chain is built from TRBV28 and TRBJ2-3, with 10 bases matching TRBD2. The CDR3 totals 13 residues. Germline CDR1 and CDR2: MDHEN and SYDVKM. V trimming: 7 bases; J trimming: 12 bases; junction bases outside the gene matches: 10. The chain's CDR3 is CASIPLAGALQYF. CDR3 nucleotides: TGTGCCAGCATCCCTCTAGCGGGAGCCCTCCAGTATTTT.

V and J are TRBV28 and TRBJ2-5; 14 nucleotides agree with TRBD2. V dropped 6 bases and J dropped 5; count of bases not matched to a gene: 5. The CDR3 covers 15 residues. The germline CDR1 and CDR2 sequences are MDHEN and SYDVKM. The CDR3 DNA is TGTGCCAGCAGCCCGGGACTAGCGGGAGTCGAGACCCAGTACTTC. Residues: CASSPGLAGVETQYF.

The genes are TRBV28 and TRBJ2-5; D ambiguous. Trimming pared 6 bases from V and 5 bases from J, leaving 13 bases between. The germline V gene has CDR1 MDHEN and CDR2 SYDVKM. This CDR3 region has 13 residues. The CDR3 DNA reads TGTGCCAGCAGCGCCAGGAACGTGGAGACCCAGTACTTC. Its protein product is CASSARNVETQYF.

The rearrangement links TRBV7-9 to TRBJ2-3; 8 nucleotides align to TRBD1. J lost 0 bases, V lost 7 bases, and 3 bases had no gene match. Germline CDR1 reads SEHNR; CDR2 reads FQNEAQ (reference sequence). The CDR3 totals 14 residues. The CDR3 nucleotides are TGTGCCAGCACTGGACAGGGTAGCACAGATACGCAGTATTTT. It encodes CASTGQGSTDTQYF.

This clone was counted once. V gene TRBV6-1 combines with J gene TRBJ2-7; TRBD2 matches 8 bases. This CDR3 is 13 amino acids long. Per the germline V gene, CDR1 is MNHNS and CDR2 is SASEGT. The CDR3 is CATTSGGSHEQYV. The CDR3 DNA sequence: TGTGCCACCACCAGCGGGGGCTCCCACGAGCAGTACGTC.

The chain carries TRBV7-9 and TRBJ1-5; 8 nucleotides agree with TRBD1. Per the germline V gene, CDR1 is SEHNR and CDR2 is FQNEAQ (reference sequence). The trim removed 1 base at V and 4 bases at J, leaving 9 bases unmatched. The CDR3 length is 17 residues. The CDR3 region has the DNA TGTGCCAGCAGCTTAGAAGTGGGGACAGGTATTAATCAGCCCCAGCATTTT. It is translated as CASSLEVGTGINQPQHF.

J is TRBJ2-5 and V is TRBV19; 9 bases line up with TRBD2. This CDR3 region has 15 residues. Germline V CDR1 and CDR2: LNHDA, SQIVND (reference sequence). J lost 2 bases, V lost 4 bases, and 5 bases had no gene match. CDR3 sequence: CASSTTSGEQETQYF. CDR3 bases: TGTGCCAGTAGTACGACTAGCGGAGAGCAAGAGACCCAGTACTTC.

The CDR3 region is CASSLSWTGSAEAFF. As DNA, the CDR3 is TGTGCCAGCAGCCTCTCATGGACAGGGAGCGCTGAAGCTTTCTTT. This sequence joins TRBV9 and TRBJ1-1; 8 positions agree with TRBD1. The V gene end was trimmed by 4 bases and the J gene end by 6 bases; junction bases not matched to a gene: 11. Germline V gene sequence: CDR1 SGDLS, CDR2 YYNGEE. The CDR3 contains 15 residues.

The rearrangement links TRBV19 to TRBJ1-2, with 7 nucleotides matching TRBD1. Germline loops: CDR1 LNHDA, CDR2 SQIVND (reference sequence). The CDR3 totals 13 residues. Losses at the gene ends were 8 bases for V and 5 bases for J; bases not matched to a gene: 8. CDR3 residues: CASGLQGSYGYTF. The CDR3 DNA reads as TGTGCCAGTGGGTTACAGGGGTCGTATGGCTACACCTTC.

V usage is TRBV21-1 and J usage is TRBJ2-5; the table calls TRBD2, which could not be checked here. TRBV21-1 is a documented pseudogene. The CDR3 is 13 amino acids. In nucleotides, the CDR3 is TGTGCCAGCAGCTCTGTTGACCAAGAGACCCAGTACTTC. Its protein is CASSSVDQETQYF.

The chain has TRBV5-1 and TRBJ2-7, with TRBD1 as a possible D gene (6 bases). V shed 3 bases and J shed 5 bases, with 18 bases lying between them. Germline CDR1 SGHRS, CDR2 YFSETQ. This CDR3 has 15 amino acids. CDR3 bases: TGCGCCAGCAGCTACTCAGGGGATCCTCTCAACGAGCAGTACGTC. Translated, it gives CASSYSGDPLNEQYV.

This chain joins TRBV6-6 and TRBJ1-2; 9 positions agree with TRBD1. Germline V gives CDR1 MNHNY, CDR2 SVGAGI (reference sequence). V gave up 7 bases and J gave up 4 bases; unmatched junction bases: 7. The length of the CDR3 is 14 residues. CDR3 sequence reads: CASTMTGGGYGYTF. The CDR3 bases are TGTGCCAGCACCATGACAGGGGGGGGCTATGGCTACACCTTC.

V is TRBV7-2 and J is TRBJ2-1, with TRBD2 identical over 13 bases. Germline CDR1 is SGHTA and CDR2 is FQGNSA. The CDR3 runs 17 residues. After removal of 3 bases from V and 9 bases from J, the junction contained 11 bases not matched to a gene. CDR3: CASSLELAGGPRGEQFF. The CDR3 nucleotides read TGTGCCAGCAGCTTGGAACTAGCGGGAGGGCCCCGTGGTGAGCAGTTCTTC.

This clone was detected only once. The chain carries TRBV5-4 and TRBJ2-3; TRBD1 aligns across 7 bases. CDR1 is SGHNT, CDR2 YYREEE, per germline (reference sequence). J gave up 5 bases and V 1 base, and 7 bases lay outside the gene matches. This CDR3 region has 15 residues. CDR3 sequence reads: CASSLPTGAGDTQYF. CDR3 coding DNA: TGTGCCAGCAGCTTGCCTACAGGGGCGGGAGATACGCAGTATTTT. Based on the CDR3 plus reference TRBV5-4 and TRBJ2-3, the full variable domain is ETGVTQSPTHLIKTRGQQVTLRCSSQSGHNTVSWYQQALGQGPQFIFQYYREEENGRGNFPPRFSGLQFPNYSSELNVNALELDDSALYLCASSLPTGAGDTQYFGPGTRLTVL.

This chain links TRBV6-5 with TRBJ1-4, with D maybe TRBD1 (5 bases). The V gene lost 0 bases and the J gene lost 8 bases, with 13 bases spanning the gap. Germline loops: CDR1 MNHEY, CDR2 SVGAGI. The CDR3 covers 15 residues. Here the CDR3 reads CASSYSNSGGEKLFF. The CDR3 DNA reads TGTGCCAGCAGTTACTCGAATTCGGGGGGGGAAAAACTGTTTTTT.

This clone appeared once. The V call is TRBV5-1, the J call TRBJ2-1; D possibly uses TRBD1 or TRBD2 (6 bases each). CDR3 length: 16 amino acids. With 3 bases removed from V and 6 bases from J, the gap between germline ends came to 19 bases. Germline V gene sequence: CDR1 SGHRS, CDR2 YFSETQ. DNA for the CDR3: TGCGCCAGCAGCTCCGCTCCACAGGGAGGTAGCAATGAGCAGTTCTTC. This sequence encodes CASSSAPQGGSNEQFF.

This sequence joins TRBV5-1 and TRBJ2-5; perhaps D is TRBD1 or TRBD2 (6 bases each). Germline CDR1 and CDR2: SGHRS and YFSETQ. Trimming left V 5 bases short and J 6 bases short, with 11 bases between. The CDR3 totals 12 residues. CDR3 sequence reads: CASSPGAKTQYF. As DNA, the CDR3 is TGCGCCAGCAGTCCGGGGGCCAAGACCCAGTACTTC.

This sequence joins TRBV20-1 and TRBJ1-1; D remains unclear. The CDR3 sequence is 11 residues long. CDR1 is DFQATT, CDR2 SNEGSKA, per germline (reference sequence). The germline V and J ends were trimmed by 6 bases and 7 bases, with 12 bases remaining between them. CDR3 coding DNA: TGCAGTGCCGTCATACGGGTTGAAGCTTTCTTT. Its protein is CSAVIRVEAFF.

The CDR3, as DNA: TGCGCCAGCAGCTTACAGGACAGCACTGAAGCTTTCTTT. Translated: CASSLQDSTEAFF. The genes are TRBV5-1 and TRBJ1-1, with D possibly matching TRBD1 (6 bases). The germline V and J ends were trimmed by 2 bases and 4 bases, with 9 bases remaining between them. The germline V gene has CDR1 SGHRS and CDR2 YFSETQ. The CDR3 spans 13 residues. Using reference TRBV5-1 and TRBJ1-1 for the parts outside the CDR3, the full variable domain is KAGVTQTPRYLIKTRGQQVTLSCSPISGHRSVSWYQQTPGQGLQFLFEYFSETQRNKGNFPGRFSGRQFSNSRSEMNVSTLELGDSALYLCASSLQDSTEAFFGQGTRLTVV.

The rearrangement joins TRBV10-3 to TRBJ1-3; TRBD1 aligns across 7 bases. CDR1 and CDR2 (germline): ENHRY, SYGVKD. V was pared by 6 bases and J by 0 bases, with 11 bases of the junction left unmatched. The CDR3 totals 17 residues. The CDR3 protein is CAIRTQGFAGSGNTIYF. CDR3 coding DNA: TGTGCCATCAGAACACAGGGGTTCGCGGGCTCTGGAAACACCATATATTTT.

The chain carries TRBV9 and TRBJ2-3; D possibly corresponds to TRBD2 (6 bases). Trimming shortened V by 3 bases and J by 1 base, and 18 bases separated the two germline ends. Germline values: CDR1 SGDLS, CDR2 YYNGEE. This CDR3 spans 17 amino acids. The CDR3 nucleotides read TGTGCCAGCAGCGCTTTCCTCCTGGGAGGAGGCACAGATACGCAGTATTTT. It codes for CASSAFLLGGGTDTQYF.

The chain combines TRBV18 with TRBJ2-3, with 7 bases lining up with TRBD2. The CDR3 has 14 amino acids. The V segment lost 0 bases and the J segment 4 bases; nucleotides outside the gene matches: 1. Germline CDR1 is KGHSH and CDR2 is LQKENI. The CDR3 DNA sequence: TGTGCCAGCTCACCACCGGGGGGGGCAGATACGCAGTATTTT. It yields the protein CASSPPGGADTQYF.

This clone showed up just once. The J gene is TRBJ2-7, the V gene TRBV5-8, with a weak D call TRBD2 (6 bases). The length of the CDR3 is 14 residues. CDR1 and CDR2 (germline): SGHTS, YDEGEE. With 1 base removed from V and 3 bases from J, the gap between germline ends came to 11 bases. CDR3 nucleotides: TGTGCCAGCAGCTTGCGGGGAGGCCTCTACGAGCAGTACTTC. Translated: CASSLRGGLYEQYF.